This T cell receptor (beta chain) was identified in a study of T cells after yellow fever vaccination. Study-level information: Each low-cell-number fraction was prepared by means of SMART-Seq v4 Ultra Low Input.

This clonotype was seen at least ten times. The study made its TCR cDNA through 5'RACE template switching. That step introduced a universal primer site along with UMIs. TCRdb re-analysed the 5' RACE reads in MiXCR, keeping a single row per CDR3 protein. Of roughly 330,000 distinct CDR3 sequences detected, 3.5% to 4.5% appear once; the ten largest clones hold approximately 25%. The TCR comes from a man between 18 and 29 years old who received the YFV17D yellow fever vaccine. This specimen consisted of PBMCs, obtained 5 days after the yellow fever booster vaccination.

The chain's CDR3 is CASSFRSGNTIYF. Written as DNA, the CDR3 is TGTGCCAGCAGTTTCAGGTCTGGAAACACCATATATTTT. V gene TRBV12-3 or TRBV12-4 combines with J gene TRBJ1-3, with D hard to call. CDR3 length: 13 residues. Trimming left V 3 bases short and J 1 base short, with 4 bases between.